The text below deals with one TCR beta chain. Its specificity is not known. The CDR3 sequence is 17 residues long. Trimming removed 5 bases from V and 0 bases from J; junction bases left unmatched: 8. Germline V gene sequence: CDR1 SGHVS, CDR2 FNYEAQ. This sample is drawn from a study of somatic mutations in cytotoxic T cells in rheumatoid arthritis. Findings of the study overall: Expanded CD8+ clones had unknown antigen targets. For about an eighth of the 65 patients, a single CD8+ clone accounted for more than 20% of CD8+ cells.

Data came from immunoSEQ multiplex PCR; TCRdb stores just in-frame clones and leaves some out. The sample yields fewer than 25,000 clones, almost 85% seen once. Sequenced: CD8+ T cells sorted from blood. The chain carries TRBV7-6 and TRBJ2-3; TRBD2 aligns across 10 bases. The source is a woman aged 50 to 60 in good health. CDR3 protein: CASSPTGLATSTDTQYF. The CDR3 DNA follows: TGTGCCAGCAGCCCTACGGGACTAGCGACTAGCACAGATACGCAGTATTTT.